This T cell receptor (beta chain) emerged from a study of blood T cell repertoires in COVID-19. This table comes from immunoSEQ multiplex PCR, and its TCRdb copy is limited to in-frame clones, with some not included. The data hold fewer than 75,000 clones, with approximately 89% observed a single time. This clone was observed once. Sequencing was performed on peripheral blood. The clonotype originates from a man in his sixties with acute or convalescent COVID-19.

CDR3 sequence reads: CASSRTLTAYNQPQHF. As DNA, the CDR3 is TGTGCCAGCAGCCGAACCCTGACAGCGTACAATCAGCCCCAGCATTTT. The chain combines TRBV6-2 or TRBV6-3 with TRBJ1-5, with D perhaps matching TRBD1 (5 bases). Per the germline V gene, CDR1 is MNHEY and CDR2 is SVGEGT. The CDR3 sequence is 16 residues long. V was clipped by 6 bases and J by 3 bases, with 18 bases between them.